Detailed here is one TCR beta chain. As yet, its antigen is unknown. The sample comes from a study of PD-L1 blockade in urothelial cancer. Across the whole study: Patients' histories included 0 to 3 prior chemotherapy regimens. When blood samples were assessed, the median T cell count was approximately 140,000. Findings and caveats of the study: When pretreatment blood TCR clonality was below the median, it predicted better survival.

Pretreatment sampling and on-treatment sampling together yielded between 1 and 8 samples for each patient. The CDR3 contains 14 residues. V was trimmed by 4 bases and J by 7 bases, leaving 17 bases between them. Germline-derived CDR1 and CDR2 are SGDLS and YYNGEE. Assay used: immunoSEQ multiplex PCR; TCRdb lists only in-frame clones, some missing. There are 20,000 to 30,000 clones in the sample; roughly 84% occur only once, and around 10% lies in the top ten. The receptor's source is a man in his sixties or seventies with urothelial cancer. This chain joins TRBV9 and TRBJ1-1; D gene unclear. The source material was PBMCs, sampled around atezolizumab (anti-PD-L1) treatment. The CDR3 sequence: CASSPGGQTFEAFF. DNA of the CDR3: TGTGCCAGCAGCCCCGGCGGGCAGACCTTTGAAGCTTTCTTT.